Each of the 32 T cell receptor beta chains below was sequenced from the same sample in a study of shared clonotypes between healthy human individuals. Profiled with immunoSEQ multiplex PCR; TCRdb holds only in-frame clones, not every one. The data show 640,000 or so clones, around 72% seen once. Sample: memory CD4+ T cells sorted from blood. Subset of the sample: CD45RA-negative fraction. These receptors came from a woman younger than 45 in good health.

This clone has only a few counts. The genes are TRBV2 and TRBJ2-7; D uncertain. The germline V and J ends were trimmed by 8 bases and 6 bases, with 8 bases remaining between them. CDR1 and CDR2 from the germline V gene are SNHLY and FYNNEI. The CDR3 spans 10 residues. The CDR3 DNA follows: TGTGCCAGCGGATGGACCGAGCAGTACTTC. It encodes CASGWTEQYF.

This chain joins TRBV5-8 and TRBJ1-3; D remains ambiguous. The CDR3 loop spans 13 amino acids. Looked up from germline, CDR1 is SGHTS and CDR2 is YDEGEE. V lost 7 bases to trimming and J lost 0 bases, with 8 bases between them. CDR3 nucleotides: TGTGCCAGCCACCGGGCCTCTGGAAACACCATATATTTT. This gives the protein CASHRASGNTIYF. Using reference TRBV5-8 and TRBJ1-3 for the parts outside the CDR3, the full variable domain is EAGVTQSPTHLIKTRGQQATLRCSPISGHTSVYWYQQALGLGLQFLLWYDEGEERNRGNFPPRFSGRQFPNYSSELNVNALELEDSALYLCASHRASGNTIYFGEGSWLTVV.

The V call is TRBV9, the J call TRBJ1-5; 8 bases align to TRBD1. CDR1 and CDR2 from the germline V gene are SGDLS and YYNGEE. The CDR3 consists of 18 residues. V was pared by 3 bases and J by 5 bases, with 16 bases of the junction left unmatched. CDR3 loop: CASSGGASTGELDQPQHF. The CDR3 DNA reads as TGTGCCAGCAGCGGTGGAGCCTCGACAGGGGAACTTGATCAGCCCCAGCATTTT.

The rearrangement links TRBV2 to TRBJ2-7; TRBD1 matches at 10 bases. Trimming at V came to 7 bases and at J to 2 bases, leaving 5 bases not matched to a gene. Germline V gene sequence: CDR1 SNHLY, CDR2 FYNNEI. CDR3 length equals 14 residues. The CDR3 reads CASKPGTGAYEQYF. In nucleotides, the CDR3 is TGTGCCAGCAAACCCGGGACAGGGGCCTACGAGCAGTACTTC.

The genes are TRBV5-1 and TRBJ2-1, with 11 bases fitting TRBD2. CDR3 length: 14 amino acids. Per the germline V gene, CDR1 is SGHRS and CDR2 is YFSETQ. The V segment lost 4 bases and the J segment 9 bases; nucleotides outside the gene matches: 6. CDR3 nucleotide sequence: TGCGCCAGCAGCCCCCCGGGACTAGCGGCTGAGCAGTTCTTC. Translated: CASSPPGLAAEQFF.

With regard to this clone: The junction does not match germline at one end; this may be a read error. The chain employs TRBV5-8 and TRBJ2-7, with 7 nucleotides matching TRBD1. The CDR3 is 17 amino acids. Germline-derived CDR1 and CDR2 are SGHTS and YDEGEE. The CDR3 is CASSPSSARQGRGEQYF. The CDR3 DNA follows: TGCGCCAGCAGCCCTAGTTCGGCCCGACAGGGAAGGGGCGAGCAGTACTTC.

The chain carries TRBV6-1 and TRBJ2-7; no clear D. V gave up 6 bases and J gave up 2 bases, with 14 bases separating them. The CDR3 consists of 14 residues. Germline V gives CDR1 MNHNS, CDR2 SASEGT. The CDR3 DNA reads as TGTGCCAGCAGAGGAACGATGGGAACCTACGAGCAGTACTTC. Translation: CASRGTMGTYEQYF.

As to this clone: Different DNA sequences within this sample yield the same CDR3. The CDR3 here is CASSPIRASGANVLTF. CDR3 in DNA: TGTGCCAGCTCACCAATCAGGGCCTCTGGGGCCAACGTCCTGACTTTC. The V call is TRBV18, the J call TRBJ2-6; TRBD1 is a possible D gene (5 bases). The germline gives CDR1 KGHSH, CDR2 LQKENI. V lost 2 bases, J lost 0 bases, and 8 bases lay in between. The CDR3 contains 16 residues.

Turning to this clone: At the DNA level, this CDR3 is encoded by other sequences in the same sample as well. The chain combines TRBV5-1 with TRBJ2-3; 7 bases agree with TRBD2. The CDR3 has 15 amino acids. V dropped 0 bases and J dropped 1; count of bases not matched to a gene: 2. CDR1 SGHRS and CDR2 YFSETQ come from the germline V gene. The CDR3 DNA is TGCGCCAGCAGCTTGGCGGGAGGTGGCACAGATACGCAGTATTTT. Its translation: CASSLAGGGTDTQYF. The whole variable domain, remainder taken from reference TRBV5-1 and TRBJ2-3, is KAGVTQTPRYLIKTRGQQVTLSCSPISGHRSVSWYQQTPGQGLQFLFEYFSETQRNKGNFPGRFSGRQFSNSRSEMNVSTLELGDSALYLCASSLAGGGTDTQYFGPGTRLTVL.

This clone has a handful of counts. The V call is TRBV19, the J call TRBJ2-7; D gene unclear. The V gene lost 5 bases and the J gene lost 2 bases, with 7 bases spanning the gap. The CDR3 consists of 12 residues. In germline, CDR1 is LNHDA, CDR2 SQIVND (reference sequence). In DNA, the CDR3 is TGTGCCAGTAGTCCCTCGGCCTACGAGCAGTACTTC. Amino acids: CASSPSAYEQYF. The full variable domain, its missing parts supplied by reference TRBV19 and TRBJ2-7, is DGGITQSPKYLFRKEGQNVTLSCEQNLNHDAMYWYRQDPGQGLRLIYYSQIVNDFQKGDIAEGYSVSREKKESFPLTVTSAQKNPTAFYLCASSPSAYEQYFGPGTRLTVT.

This chain uses TRBV11-2 with TRBJ2-1; no clear D gene. CDR1 and CDR2 from the germline V gene are SGHAT and FQNNGV. Trimming took off 2 bases at V and 2 bases at J, with 13 bases between the two ends. The CDR3 runs 16 residues. The CDR3 DNA is TGTGCCAGCAGCTTAATCGGCCAGGAGCCCTACAATGAGCAGTTCTTC. Translated: CASSLIGQEPYNEQFF.

The genes are TRBV5-1 and TRBJ1-1; weak D call: TRBD1 (6 bases). CDR1 is SGHRS, CDR2 YFSETQ, per germline. This CDR3 is 13 amino acids long. Trimming shortened V by 4 bases and J by 7 bases, and 14 bases separated the two germline ends. CDR3 amino acids: CASSPTGTLEAFF. Here the CDR3 DNA reads TGCGCCAGCAGCCCGACAGGTACCCTTGAAGCTTTCTTT.

J is TRBJ2-7 and V is TRBV6-1, with a tentative D call TRBD1 (6 bases). Looked up from germline, CDR1 is MNHNS and CDR2 is SASEGT. The germline V and J ends were trimmed by 3 bases and 3 bases, with 15 bases remaining between them. The CDR3 length is 15 residues. CDR3 loop: CASSEGPGHLYEQYF. CDR3 DNA sequence: TGTGCCAGCAGTGAGGGTCCGGGACACCTCTACGAGCAGTACTTC.

Worth noting for this clone: The sample contains more than one DNA sequence encoding this CDR3. J is TRBJ2-7 and V is TRBV5-1; TRBD2 might be the D (5 bases). Trimming pared 1 base from V and 0 bases from J, leaving 11 bases between. This CDR3 comprises 15 residues. Germline loops: CDR1 SGHRS, CDR2 YFSETQ. The CDR3 DNA reads TGCGCCAGCAGCTTGTCCGGCGGGTCCTCCTACGAGCAGTACTTC. Protein: CASSLSGGSSYEQYF.

This chain links TRBV21-1 with TRBJ2-2; the D segment call TRBD2 is taken from the table without a DNA check. TRBV21-1 represents a pseudogene. This CDR3 is built from 16 residues. In DNA, the CDR3 is TGTGCCAGCAGCAAGAGCGACGGGAAGTACACCGGGGAGCTGTTTTTT. It is translated as CASSKSDGKYTGELFF.

This clone was observed many times. J is TRBJ2-1 and V is TRBV27; D is ambiguous. CDR1 and CDR2 (germline): MNHEY, SMNVEV (reference sequence). Trimming left V 4 bases short and J 7 bases short, with 29 bases between. The CDR3 totals 19 residues. CDR3 DNA sequence: TGTGCCAGCAGTTCCACCCTCTCGCCAGTAGACAAAAAGAGAAATGAGCAGTTCTTC. This gives the protein CASSSTLSPVDKKRNEQFF.

V usage is TRBV30 and J usage is TRBJ1-2; D possibly corresponds to TRBD1 (6 bases). The CDR3 is 13 amino acids. V was cut by 1 base and J by 7 bases, with 13 bases left in between. The germline V gene has CDR1 GTSNPN and CDR2 SVGIG (reference sequence). DNA for the CDR3: TGTGCCTGGAGTGGTCGCGGAGGGGGTGGCTACACCTTC. Translated, it gives CAWSGRGGGGYTF.

This clone showed up just once. The rearrangement uses TRBV19 and TRBJ1-5; unclear D gene. This CDR3 region has 13 residues. V lost 3 bases to trimming and J lost 3 bases, with 6 bases between them. The V gene's germline CDR1 is LNHDA and CDR2 SQIVND (reference sequence). DNA for the CDR3: TGTGCCAGTAGTATTAGCCACAATCAGCCCCAGCATTTT. Amino acids: CASSISHNQPQHF. Full variable domain (rest looked up from reference TRBV19 and TRBJ1-5): DGGITQSPKYLFRKEGQNVTLSCEQNLNHDAMYWYRQDPGQGLRLIYYSQIVNDFQKGDIAEGYSVSREKKESFPLTVTSAQKNPTAFYLCASSISHNQPQHFGDGTRLSIL.

This clone was observed many times. The V call is TRBV6-1, the J call TRBJ1-1; 8 bases line up with TRBD1. CDR3 length equals 15 residues. Unmatched junction bases numbered 11, after V lost 6 bases and J lost 5 bases. Germline V CDR1 and CDR2: MNHNS, SASEGT. This chain's CDR3 is CASSPGSGGRTEAFF. The CDR3, as DNA: TGTGCCAGCAGCCCGGGGTCAGGGGGCAGAACTGAAGCTTTCTTT.

This clone was counted at least ten times. The same CDR3 can be traced to other DNA sequences in this sample. This chain uses TRBV6-1 with TRBJ2-2, with TRBD2 matching 7 bases. This CDR3 comprises 14 residues. Germline V lookup: CDR1 MNHNS, CDR2 SASEGT. With 6 bases clipped from V and 0 bases from J, the junction kept 1 base outside the gene matches. CDR3 in DNA: TGTGCCAGCAGCGGACTAGCGAACACCGGGGAGCTGTTTTTT. This codes for CASSGLANTGELFF.

This chain uses TRBV7-2 with TRBJ2-2; weak D call: TRBD2 (5 bases). Germline CDR1 reads SGHTA; CDR2 reads FQGNSA. Trimming removed 1 base from V and 1 base from J, with 10 bases in between. The CDR3 is 16 amino acids. In DNA, the CDR3 is TGTGCCAGCAGCTTAGTTGGAGGCTTGAACACCGGGGAGCTGTTTTTT. Protein sequence: CASSLVGGLNTGELFF.

The table lists this clone with a few counts. V and J are TRBV6-6 and TRBJ2-7, with D uncertain. Germline V gene lookup returns CDR1 MNHNY and CDR2 SVGAGI (reference sequence). V dropped 5 bases and J dropped 3 bases, with 8 bases sitting between them. The CDR3 sequence is 12 residues long. The CDR3 DNA reads TGTGCCAGCAGTCTGACTGTCTACGAGCAGTACTTC. Amino acids: CASSLTVYEQYF.

A few counts support this clone. The junction shows a germline mismatch at one end, possibly a read error. This rearrangement joins TRBV7-9 to TRBJ2-7; 7 bases align to TRBD2. This CDR3 is 16 amino acids long. Germline V gene sequence: CDR1 SEHNR, CDR2 FQNEAQ (reference sequence). The CDR3 DNA reads as TGTGCCAGCAGCTTAGAGTGGACTAGGATCGACCCCCCCTGGGACTTC. It yields the protein CASSLEWTRIDPPWDF. The whole variable domain, remainder taken from reference TRBV7-9 and TRBJ2-7, is DTGVSQNPRHKITKRGQNVTFRCDPISEHNRLYWYRQTLGQGPEFLTYFQNEAQLEKSRLLSDRFSAERPKGSFSTLEIQRTEQGDSAMYLCASSLEWTRIDPPWDFGPGTRLTVT.

The sample holds a few counts of this clone. This chain joins TRBV5-1 and TRBJ2-7, with 8 bases aligning to TRBD2. The CDR3 is made up of 15 amino acids. Germline V gene lookup returns CDR1 SGHRS and CDR2 YFSETQ. J lost 6 bases, V lost 4 bases, and 12 bases had no gene match. The CDR3, as DNA: TGCGCCAGCAGCATACTAGCGGAAAGCCCCGGCGAGCAGTACTTC. It specifies CASSILAESPGEQYF.

The chain combines TRBV27 with TRBJ2-7; D could derive from TRBD1 or TRBD2 (5 bases each). Looked up from germline, CDR1 is MNHEY and CDR2 is SMNVEV (reference sequence). V lost 5 bases to trimming and J lost 3 bases, with 14 bases between them. CDR3 size: 14 residues. The CDR3 protein is CASSGGGGFYEQYF. CDR3 in DNA: TGTGCCAGCAGTGGGGGTGGGGGATTCTACGAGCAGTACTTC.

This chain connects TRBV6-1 to TRBJ2-5; 9 bases match TRBD1. Germline trimming cut 5 bases from V and 2 bases from J; bases unmatched to any gene: 6. Germline-derived CDR1 and CDR2 are MNHNS and SASEGT. The CDR3 loop spans 15 amino acids. Here the CDR3 DNA reads TGTGCCAGCAGTAGACAGGGGGGGATTCAAGAGACCCAGTACTTC. It codes for CASSRQGGIQETQYF.

This clone was recorded a few times. The rearrangement uses TRBV25-1 and TRBJ2-1; D remains unclear. The germline V and J ends were trimmed by 10 bases and 1 base, with 8 bases remaining between them. The CDR3 totals 12 residues. Germline CDR1 and CDR2: MGHDK and SYGVNS. This CDR3 is CATHGSYNEQFF. In nucleotides, the CDR3 is TGTGCCACCCATGGATCCTACAATGAGCAGTTCTTC. Complete variable domain (other parts from reference TRBV25-1 and TRBJ2-1): EADIYQTPRYLVIGTGKKITLECSQTMGHDKMYWYQQDPGMELHLIHYSYGVNSTEKGDLSSESTVSRIRTEHFPLTLESARPSHTSQYLCATHGSYNEQFFGPGTRLTVL.

The rearrangement uses TRBV7-3 and TRBJ2-2; D is unresolved. CDR3 length: 13 amino acids. Germline CDR1 reads SGHTA; CDR2 reads FQGTGA. Trimming removed 1 base at V and 5 bases at J, with 5 bases between. Here the CDR3 DNA reads TGTGCCAGCAGCTTAATAGCTACCGGGGAGCTGTTTTTT. Translation gives CASSLIATGELFF. The full variable domain, in which reference TRBV7-3 and TRBJ2-2 provide the parts outside the CDR3, is GAGVSQTPSNKVTEKGKYVELRCDPISGHTALYWYRQSLGQGPEFLIYFQGTGAADDSGLPNDRFFAVRPEGSVSTLKIQRTERGDSAVYLCASSLIATGELFFGEGSRLTVL.

Concerning this clone: The same CDR3 is also encoded by other DNA sequences in this sample. The chain recombines TRBV4-1 with TRBJ1-2, with 7 bases fitting TRBD1. CDR1 MGHRA and CDR2 YSYEKL come from the germline V gene. The CDR3 contains 15 residues. The V and J ends lost 1 base and 0 bases, in that order; junction bases with no gene match: 2. CDR3 residues: CASSQGDRPNYGYTF. CDR3 sequence (DNA): TGCGCCAGCAGCCAAGGGGACAGACCTAACTATGGCTACACCTTC.

This clone was counted many times. The chain couples TRBV29-1 to TRBJ1-1; 7 nucleotides agree with TRBD1. The length of the CDR3 is 14 residues. Germline V gene lookup returns CDR1 SQVTM and CDR2 ANQGSEA. J gave up 1 base and V 7 bases, and 9 bases lay outside the gene matches. The DNA for the CDR3 is TGCAGCGGAGGGCAAGGGGGCGAGAACACTGAAGCTTTCTTT. It is translated as CSGGQGGENTEAFF.

This clone was seen once. The chain recombines TRBV5-1 with TRBJ1-1; TRBD1 aligns across 7 bases. The CDR3 runs to 14 residues. Germline V gives CDR1 SGHRS, CDR2 YFSETQ. V shed 4 bases and J 1 base; nucleotides not matched to a gene: 4. CDR3 loop: CASSRYRGNTEAFF. The CDR3 coding sequence is TGCGCCAGCAGCCGTTACAGGGGGAACACTGAAGCTTTCTTT.

The chain joins TRBV5-1 to TRBJ1-5; weak D call: TRBD1 (5 bases). This CDR3 has 14 residues. Germline CDR1 is SGHRS and CDR2 is YFSETQ. V gave up 0 bases and J gave up 7 bases, with 11 bases separating them. The CDR3 DNA sequence: TGCGCCAGCAGCTTGGTCGGGGGAGGGCAGCCCCAGCATTTT. Protein sequence: CASSLVGGGQPQHF.